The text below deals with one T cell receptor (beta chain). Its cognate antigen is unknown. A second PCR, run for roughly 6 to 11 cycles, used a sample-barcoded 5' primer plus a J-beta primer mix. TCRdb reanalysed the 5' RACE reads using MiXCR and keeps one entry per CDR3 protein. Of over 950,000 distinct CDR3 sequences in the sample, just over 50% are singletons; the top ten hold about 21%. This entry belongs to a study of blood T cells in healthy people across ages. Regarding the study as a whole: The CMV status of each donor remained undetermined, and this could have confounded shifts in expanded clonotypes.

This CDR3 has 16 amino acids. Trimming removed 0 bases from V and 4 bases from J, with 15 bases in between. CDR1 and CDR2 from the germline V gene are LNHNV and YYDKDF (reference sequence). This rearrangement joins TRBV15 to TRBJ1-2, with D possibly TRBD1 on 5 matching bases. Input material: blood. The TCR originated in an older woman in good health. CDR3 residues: CATSRDLGGGGYGYTF. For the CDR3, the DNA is TGTGCCACCAGCAGAGATCTGGGGGGTGGTGGCTATGGCTACACCTTC.